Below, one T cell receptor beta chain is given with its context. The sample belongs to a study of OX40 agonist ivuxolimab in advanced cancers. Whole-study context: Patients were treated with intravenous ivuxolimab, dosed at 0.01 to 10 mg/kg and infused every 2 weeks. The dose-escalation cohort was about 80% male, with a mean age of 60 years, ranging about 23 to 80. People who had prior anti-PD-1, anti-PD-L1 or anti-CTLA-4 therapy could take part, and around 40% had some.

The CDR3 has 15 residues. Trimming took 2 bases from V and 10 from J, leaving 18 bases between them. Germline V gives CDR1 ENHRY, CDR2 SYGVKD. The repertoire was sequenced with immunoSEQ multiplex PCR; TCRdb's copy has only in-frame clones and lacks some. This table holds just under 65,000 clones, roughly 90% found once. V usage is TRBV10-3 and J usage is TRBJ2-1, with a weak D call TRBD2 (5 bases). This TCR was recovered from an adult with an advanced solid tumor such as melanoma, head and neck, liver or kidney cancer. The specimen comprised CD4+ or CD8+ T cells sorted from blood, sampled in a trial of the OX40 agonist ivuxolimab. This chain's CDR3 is CAISEPKAGGWEQFF. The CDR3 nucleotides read TGTGCCATCAGTGAGCCCAAGGCGGGTGGGTGGGAGCAGTTCTTC.